This TCR beta chain came from a study of shared clonotypes between healthy human individuals. For sorted subsets, approximately 180 ng DNA per replicate equaled approximately 32,000 T cell genomes. Generated by immunoSEQ multiplex PCR, the TCRdb table keeps only in-frame clones and is missing some. The repertoire holds 2.5 million or so clones, more than 90% seen once, with roughly 0.14% in the top ten. Trimming at V came to 2 bases and at J to 8 bases, leaving 10 bases not matched to a gene. Per the germline V gene, CDR1 is KGHSH and CDR2 is LQKENI. The CDR3 sequence is 17 residues long. The material sequenced was naive CD4+ T cells sorted from blood. Described subset: CD45RA+ positively selected. This rearrangement joins TRBV18 to TRBJ1-4; 11 bases are a match to TRBD1. The clonotype comes from a man younger than 35 in good health. The CDR3 loop reads CASSPRTGGKEREKLFF. DNA for the CDR3: TGTGCCAGCTCACCAAGGACAGGGGGCAAGGAGAGAGAAAAACTGTTTTTT.